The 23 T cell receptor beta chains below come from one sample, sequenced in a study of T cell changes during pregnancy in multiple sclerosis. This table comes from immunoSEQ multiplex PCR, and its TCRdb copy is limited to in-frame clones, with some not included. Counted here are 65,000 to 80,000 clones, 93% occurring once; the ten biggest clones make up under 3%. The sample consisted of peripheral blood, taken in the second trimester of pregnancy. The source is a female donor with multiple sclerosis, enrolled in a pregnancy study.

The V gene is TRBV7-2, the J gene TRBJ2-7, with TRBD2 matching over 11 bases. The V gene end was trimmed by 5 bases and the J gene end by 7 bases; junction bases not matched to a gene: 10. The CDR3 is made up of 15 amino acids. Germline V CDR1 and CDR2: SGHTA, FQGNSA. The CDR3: CASSTSGGGFFEQYF. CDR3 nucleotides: TGTGCCAGCAGCACTAGCGGGGGTGGGTTTTTTGAGCAGTACTTC.

DNA for the CDR3: TGTGCCAGCAGCATTCGGGACAGGGGTCCCGAGCAGTACTTC. The encoded protein is CASSIRDRGPEQYF. This sequence joins TRBV9 and TRBJ2-7; the match to TRBD1 covers 10 bases. J was trimmed by 6 bases and V by 4 bases; bases with no gene match: 7. The germline V gene encodes CDR1 SGDLS and CDR2 YYNGEE. The CDR3 has 14 residues.

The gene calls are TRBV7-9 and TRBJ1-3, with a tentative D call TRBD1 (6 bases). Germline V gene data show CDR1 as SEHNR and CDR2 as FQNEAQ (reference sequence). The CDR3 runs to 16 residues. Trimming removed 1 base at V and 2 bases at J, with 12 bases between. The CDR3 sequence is CASSLVFGGPGNTIYF. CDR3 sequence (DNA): TGTGCCAGCAGCTTAGTTTTCGGGGGGCCTGGAAACACCATATATTTT.

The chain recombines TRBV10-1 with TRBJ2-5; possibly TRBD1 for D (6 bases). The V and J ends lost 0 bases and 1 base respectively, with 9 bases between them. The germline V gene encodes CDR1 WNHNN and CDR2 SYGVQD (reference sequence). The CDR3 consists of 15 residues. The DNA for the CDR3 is TGCGCCAGCAGTGAGTCGTTAGGGGGCCAAGAGACCCAGTACTTC. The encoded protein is CASSESLGGQETQYF.

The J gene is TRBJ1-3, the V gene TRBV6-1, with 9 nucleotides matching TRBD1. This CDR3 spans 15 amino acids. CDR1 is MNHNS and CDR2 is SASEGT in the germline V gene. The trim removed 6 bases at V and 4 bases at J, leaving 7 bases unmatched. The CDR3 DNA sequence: TGTGCCAGCAGGGAAACAGGGGGCGCCGGAAACACCATATATTTT. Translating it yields CASRETGGAGNTIYF.

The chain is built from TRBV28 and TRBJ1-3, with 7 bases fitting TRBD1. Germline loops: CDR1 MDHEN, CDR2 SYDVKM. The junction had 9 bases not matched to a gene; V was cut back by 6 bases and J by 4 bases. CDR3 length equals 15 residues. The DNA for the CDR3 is TGTGCCAGCAGGTCGACAGGGTCTGAGGGAAACACCATATATTTT. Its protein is CASRSTGSEGNTIYF.

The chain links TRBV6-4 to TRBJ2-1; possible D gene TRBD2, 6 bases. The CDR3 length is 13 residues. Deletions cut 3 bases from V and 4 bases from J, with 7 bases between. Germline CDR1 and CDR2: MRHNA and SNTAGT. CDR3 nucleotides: TGTGCCAGCAGTGAGGAGGGGTACAATGAGCAGTTCTTC. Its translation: CASSEEGYNEQFF.

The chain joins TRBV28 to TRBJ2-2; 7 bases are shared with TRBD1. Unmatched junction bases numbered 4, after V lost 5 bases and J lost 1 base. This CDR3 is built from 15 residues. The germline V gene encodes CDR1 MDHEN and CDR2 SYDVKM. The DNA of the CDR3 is TGTGCCAGCAGTCAGGGACAGCTGAACACCGGGGAGCTGTTTTTT. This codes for CASSQGQLNTGELFF.

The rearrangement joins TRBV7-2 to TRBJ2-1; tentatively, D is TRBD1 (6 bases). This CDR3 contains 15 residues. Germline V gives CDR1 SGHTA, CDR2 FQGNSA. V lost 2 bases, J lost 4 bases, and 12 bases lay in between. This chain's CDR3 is CASSLRGGNYNEQFF. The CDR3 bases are TGTGCCAGCAGCTTACGAGGGGGTAATTACAATGAGCAGTTCTTC.

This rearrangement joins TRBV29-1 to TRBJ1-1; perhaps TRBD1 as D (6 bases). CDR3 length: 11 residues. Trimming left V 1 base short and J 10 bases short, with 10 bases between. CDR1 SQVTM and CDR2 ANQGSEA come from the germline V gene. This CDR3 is CSVEGARGAFF. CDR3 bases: TGCAGCGTTGAAGGGGCCAGGGGAGCTTTCTTT.

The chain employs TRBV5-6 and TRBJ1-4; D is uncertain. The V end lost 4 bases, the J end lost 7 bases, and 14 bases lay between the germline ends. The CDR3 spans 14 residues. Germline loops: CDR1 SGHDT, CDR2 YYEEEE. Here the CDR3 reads CASSPEGSSEKLFF. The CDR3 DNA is TGTGCCAGCAGCCCGGAAGGGAGTAGTGAAAAACTGTTTTTT. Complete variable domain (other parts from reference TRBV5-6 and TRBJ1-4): DAGVTQSPTHLIKTRGQQVTLRCSPKSGHDTVSWYQQALGQGPQFIFQYYEEEERQRGNFPDRFSGHQFPNYSSELNVNALLLGDSALYLCASSPEGSSEKLFFGSGTQLSVL.

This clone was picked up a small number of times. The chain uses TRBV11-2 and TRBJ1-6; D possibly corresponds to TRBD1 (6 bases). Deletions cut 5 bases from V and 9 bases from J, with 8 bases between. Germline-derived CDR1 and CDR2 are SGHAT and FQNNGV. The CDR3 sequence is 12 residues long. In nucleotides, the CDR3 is TGTGCCAGCAGCGTACAGGGTTCACCCCTCCACTTT. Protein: CASSVQGSPLHF.

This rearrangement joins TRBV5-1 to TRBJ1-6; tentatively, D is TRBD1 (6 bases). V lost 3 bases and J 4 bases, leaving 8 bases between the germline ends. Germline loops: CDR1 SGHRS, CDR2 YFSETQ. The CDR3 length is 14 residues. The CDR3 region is CASSWTEYNSPLHF. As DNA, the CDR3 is TGCGCCAGCAGCTGGACAGAATATAATTCACCCCTCCACTTT.

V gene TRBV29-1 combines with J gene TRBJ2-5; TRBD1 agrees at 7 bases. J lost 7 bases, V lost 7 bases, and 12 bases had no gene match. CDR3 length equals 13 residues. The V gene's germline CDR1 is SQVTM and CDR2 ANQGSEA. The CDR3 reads CSGRDRSLGTQYF. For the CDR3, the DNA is TGCAGCGGCCGGGACAGATCTTTGGGGACCCAGTACTTC.

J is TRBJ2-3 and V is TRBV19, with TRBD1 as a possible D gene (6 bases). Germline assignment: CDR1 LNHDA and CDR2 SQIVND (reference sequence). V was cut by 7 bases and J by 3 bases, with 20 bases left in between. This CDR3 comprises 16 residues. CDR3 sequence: CASTLGPRGVTDTQYF. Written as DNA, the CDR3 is TGTGCCAGTACCCTCGGCCCCAGGGGTGTGACAGATACGCAGTATTTT.

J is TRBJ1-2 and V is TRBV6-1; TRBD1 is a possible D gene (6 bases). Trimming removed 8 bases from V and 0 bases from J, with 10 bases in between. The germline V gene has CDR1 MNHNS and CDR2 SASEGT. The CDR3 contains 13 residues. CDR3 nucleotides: TGTGCCAGCGGGGGCGAGGCTAACTATGGCTACACCTTC. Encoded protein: CASGGEANYGYTF.

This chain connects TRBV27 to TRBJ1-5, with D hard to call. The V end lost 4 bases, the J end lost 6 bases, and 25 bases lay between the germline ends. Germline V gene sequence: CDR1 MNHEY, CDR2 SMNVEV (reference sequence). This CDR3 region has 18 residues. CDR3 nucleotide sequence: TGTGCCAGCAGTTCCAGATTGGGGTCGTCGATGGGAGTTCAGCCCCAGCATTTT. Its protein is CASSSRLGSSMGVQPQHF.

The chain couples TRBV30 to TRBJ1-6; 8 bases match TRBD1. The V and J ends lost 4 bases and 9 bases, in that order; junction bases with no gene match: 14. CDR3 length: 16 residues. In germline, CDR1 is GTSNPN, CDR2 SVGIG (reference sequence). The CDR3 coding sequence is TGTGCCTGGACCCAAGACAGGGGAGGTTATGGTTCACCCCTCCACTTT. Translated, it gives CAWTQDRGGYGSPLHF.

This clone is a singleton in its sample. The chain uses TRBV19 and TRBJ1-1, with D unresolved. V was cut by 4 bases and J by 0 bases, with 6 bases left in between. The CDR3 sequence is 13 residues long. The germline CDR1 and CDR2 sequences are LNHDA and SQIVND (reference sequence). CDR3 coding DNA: TGTGCCAGTAGTACCCCAGTGAACACTGAAGCTTTCTTT. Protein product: CASSTPVNTEAFF.

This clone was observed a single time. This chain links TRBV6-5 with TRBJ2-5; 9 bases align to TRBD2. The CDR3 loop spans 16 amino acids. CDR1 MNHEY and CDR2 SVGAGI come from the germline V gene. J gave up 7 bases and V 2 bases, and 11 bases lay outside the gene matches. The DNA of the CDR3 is TGTGCCAGCAGTTACCCCGCCGCGGGGGGGTTTGGGACCCAGTACTTC. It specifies CASSYPAAGGFGTQYF.

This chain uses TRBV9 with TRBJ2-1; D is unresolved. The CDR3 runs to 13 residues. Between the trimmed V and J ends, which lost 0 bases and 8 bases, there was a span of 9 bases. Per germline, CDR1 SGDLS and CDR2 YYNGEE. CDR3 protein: CASSVGVGDEQFF. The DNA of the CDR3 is TGTGCCAGCAGCGTAGGCGTGGGCGATGAGCAGTTCTTC. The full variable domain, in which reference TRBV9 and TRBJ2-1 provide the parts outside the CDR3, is DSGVTQTPKHLITATGQRVTLRCSPRSGDLSVYWYQQSLDQGLQFLIQYYNGEERAKGNILERFSAQQFPDLHSELNLSSLELGDSALYFCASSVGVGDEQFFGPGTRLTVL.

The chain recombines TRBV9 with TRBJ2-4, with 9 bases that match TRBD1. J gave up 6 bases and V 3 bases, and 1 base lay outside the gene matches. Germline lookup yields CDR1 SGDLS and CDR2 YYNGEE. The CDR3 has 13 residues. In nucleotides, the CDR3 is TGTGCCAGCAGCGAACAGGGGGCAAACATTCAGTACTTC. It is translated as CASSEQGANIQYF.

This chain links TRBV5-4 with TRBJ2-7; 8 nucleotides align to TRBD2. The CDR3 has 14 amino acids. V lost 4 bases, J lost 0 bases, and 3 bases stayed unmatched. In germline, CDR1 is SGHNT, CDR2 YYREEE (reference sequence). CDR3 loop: CASSPGGDSYEQYF. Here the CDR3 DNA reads TGTGCCAGCAGCCCGGGAGGGGACTCCTACGAGCAGTACTTC.